This entry is about one TCR beta chain. This specimen comes from a study of blood T cell repertoires in COVID-19. Some clones are missing from TCRdb's copy, which holds only in-frame ones; the method was immunoSEQ multiplex PCR. Seen here are approximately 90,000 clones, less than 85% observed once, and the top ten hold 38%. The receptor's source is a man older than 75 with acute or convalescent COVID-19. Sequenced material: peripheral blood.

This chain's CDR3 is CASSLETGPNQPQHF. As DNA, the CDR3 is TGTGCCAGCAGCTTAGAGACAGGTCCTAATCAGCCCCAGCATTTT. V gene TRBV7-2 combines with J gene TRBJ1-5; the D gene is possibly TRBD1 (6 bases). The V and J ends lost 1 base and 4 bases respectively, with 11 bases between them. Germline CDR1 SGHTA, CDR2 FQGNSA. This CDR3 comprises 15 residues.